Listed below are T cell receptor beta chains from one sample, sequenced in a study of cytomegalovirus exposure and HLA in healthy donors. Clones were sequenced by immunoSEQ multiplex PCR, and TCRdb holds only the in-frame ones, with some missing. The table records about 150,000 clones, about 73% of them present only once. The sequenced sample consisted of PBMCs. These receptors were taken from a woman aged 45-60 years in good health and CMV-seropositive. CDR3s include the opening cysteine and the closing phenylalanine or tryptophan. D genes are given only for firm matches. Some rows have no size entry. The others give once, few or many, or a class for an expanded clone.

D | size | J | V | DNA | CDR3
NA | NA | TRBJ2-7 | TRBV27 | TGTGCCAGCAGGTTAGGAGGCCCCGGGACACCCTATTACGAGCAGTACTTC | CASRLGGPGTPYYEQYF
NA | once | TRBJ1-6 | TRBV6-1 | TGTGCCAGCAGTGTTCTGAATTCACCCCTCCACTTT | CASSVLNSPLHF
TRBD2 | NA | TRBJ2-3 | TRBV6-4 | TGTGCCAGCAGTTTAGCGGGGGGTGACACAGATACGCAGTATTTT | CASSLAGGDTDTQYF
TRBD1 | NA | TRBJ1-2 | TRBV7-9 | TGTGCCAGCAGCACGGGACAGGGGTATGGCTACACCTTC | CASSTGQGYGYTF
NA | NA | TRBJ1-2 | TRBV2 | TGTGCCAGCAGTGAGCTGCAGGGTAACTATGGCTACACCTTC | CASSELQGNYGYTF
NA | NA | TRBJ2-7 | TRBV27 | TGTGCCAGCAGTTTATGGGCAGCAGGCTACGAGCAGTACTTC | CASSLWAAGYEQYF
TRBD1 | NA | TRBJ1-2 | TRBV2 | TGTGCCAGCAGTGAAGGCAGGGGGCGTTTTGGCTACACCTTC | CASSEGRGRFGYTF
TRBD2 | NA | TRBJ2-3 | TRBV19 | TGTGCCAGTAGTTATGGACTAGCGAGATCCACAGATACGCAGTATTTT | CASSYGLARSTDTQYF
NA | medium-sized | TRBJ2-1 | TRBV18 | TGTGCCAGCTCACCACTTCCGCCTCGCTCCGGGGATGAGCAGTTCTTC | CASSPLPPRSGDEQFF
NA | NA | TRBJ1-2 | TRBV11-2 | TGTGCCAGCAGCTACGTGGGTCGGGGTACTTACCAGGGGTATGGCTACACCTTC | CASSYVGRGTYQGYGYTF
NA | NA | TRBJ1-5 | TRBV30 | TGTGCCTGGAGTTTGGGAGGAGGACAGCCCCAGCATTTT | CAWSLGGGQPQHF
TRBD1 | NA | TRBJ1-1 | TRBV10-1 | TGCGCCAGCAGGCCAAACAGGGGGCTCAACACTGAAGCTTTCTTT | CASRPNRGLNTEAFF
TRBD1 | NA | TRBJ2-6 | TRBV5-1 | TGCGCCAGCAGCTTGGTGACAGGGGCCCCGCGGGATAGCTCTGGGGCCAACGTCCTGACTTTC | CASSLVTGAPRDSSGANVLTF
NA | few | TRBJ2-7 | TRBV19 | TGTGCCAGTAGTATAGTCGGAATTGAGGAGAAGAGGTACTTC | CASSIVGIEEKRYF
NA | NA | TRBJ2-3 | TRBV7-3 | TGTGCCAGCAGCTACGGGGGGCGTACAGATACGCAGTATTTT | CASSYGGRTDTQYF
TRBD2 | NA | TRBJ2-1 | TRBV7-9 | TGTGCCAGCAGCCTACGGGGGGTGTTCTACAATGAGCAGTTCTTC | CASSLRGVFYNEQFF
NA | once | TRBJ1-4 | TRBV27 | TGTGCCAGCAGTATCACTACGACCGGGGAACTGTTTTTT | CASSITTTGELFF
TRBD1 | NA | TRBJ1-1 | TRBV5-1 | TGCGCCAGCAGCTTTGACAGGGGGAGCACTGAAGCTTTCTTT | CASSFDRGSTEAFF
NA | NA | TRBJ2-7 | TRBV5-1 | TGCGCCAGCAGCTTGTCAGGGATTGCTCAACCCTACGAGCAGTACTTC | CASSLSGIAQPYEQYF
TRBD2 | NA | TRBJ2-1 | TRBV12-5 | TGTGCTAGTGGTTTGGGACTAGCGGAGAAGAATGAGCAGTTCTTC | CASGLGLAEKNEQFF
TRBD2 | NA | TRBJ2-1 | TRBV5-1 | TGCGCCAGCAGCTTGTATAGCGGGGGGGCCCTCCGCAATGAGCAGTTCTTC | CASSLYSGGALRNEQFF
NA | NA | TRBJ2-7 | TRBV6-6 | TGTGCCAGCAGTCGGGACACCTCCTACGAGCAGTACTTC | CASSRDTSYEQYF
TRBD1 | once | TRBJ1-1 | TRBV7-2 | TGTGCCAGCAGCGCGGGACAGGGTTACACTGAAGCTTTCTTT | CASSAGQGYTEAFF
TRBD2 | NA | TRBJ2-3 | TRBV5-5 | TGTGCCAGCAGCTCCCTCCCTAGCGGGGGAACCGCAGATACGCAGTATTTT | CASSSLPSGGTADTQYF
NA | few | TRBJ2-6 | TRBV19 | TGTGCCAGTAGTATCCGGGGTACTGGGGCCAACGTCCTGACTTTC | CASSIRGTGANVLTF
NA | NA | TRBJ1-6 | TRBV4-2 | TGTGCCAGCAGCTTGGGGTCGGGGAAAGATAATTCACCCCTCCACTTT | CASSLGSGKDNSPLHF
NA | NA | TRBJ2-3 | TRBV5-6 | TGTGCCAGCAGCTTGTACTTTGCGGGGGCCTCTACGCAGTATTTT | CASSLYFAGASTQYF
TRBD2 | few | TRBJ2-7 | TRBV7-2 | TGTGCCAGCACCACCGGGGGGGCCTACGAGCAGTACTTC | CASTTGGAYEQYF
NA | NA | TRBJ1-6 | TRBV2 | TGTGCCAGCAGGGGGGGCGCGGGGGGATCACCCCTCCACTTT | CASRGGAGGSPLHF
NA | NA | TRBJ1-2 | TRBV5-6 | TGTGCCAGCAGCCCCAGCGCGTTTGGCTACACCTTC | CASSPSAFGYTF
TRBD1 | few | TRBJ2-5 | TRBV7-9 | TGTGCCAGCAGCTTCGGACAGGGGGAGACCCAGTACTTC | CASSFGQGETQYF